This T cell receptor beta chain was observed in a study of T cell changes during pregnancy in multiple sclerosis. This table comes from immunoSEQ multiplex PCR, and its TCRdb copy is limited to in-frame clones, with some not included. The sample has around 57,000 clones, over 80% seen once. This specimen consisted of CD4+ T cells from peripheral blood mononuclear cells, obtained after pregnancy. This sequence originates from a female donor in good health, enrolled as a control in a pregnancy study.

CDR3 in amino acids: CASSLSVGATNTEAFF. The DNA for the CDR3 is TGCGCCAGCAGCCTATCGGTAGGGGCGACGAACACTGAAGCTTTCTTT. The chain is built from TRBV4-3 and TRBJ1-1; D is possibly TRBD1 (5 bases). V lost 4 bases, J lost 1 base, and 16 bases lay in between. Germline CDR1 reads LGHNA; CDR2 reads YSLEER. The CDR3 consists of 16 residues.